Listed below are T cell receptor beta chains from one sample, sequenced in a study of blood T cell repertoires in COVID-19. Data came from immunoSEQ multiplex PCR; TCRdb stores just in-frame clones and leaves some out. This table has 150,000 to 200,000 clones, 60% to 80% appearing once. Sequencing was done on a sample of peripheral blood. The receptors shown here come from an older woman with acute or convalescent COVID-19. CDR3s include the opening cysteine and the closing phenylalanine or tryptophan. The D gene is left open where the match is weak. Clone size, where shown, is once, few, many, or a class for clones that have expanded.

j_call | clone_size | d_call | v_call | cdr3_aa | cdr3_nt
TRBJ2-3 | - | TRBD2 | TRBV2 | CASSPGLAADTQYF | TGTGCCAGCAGTCCGGGACTAGCCGCAGATACGCAGTATTTT
TRBJ1-2 | - | - | TRBV7-2 | CASSLGVSNGYTF | TGTGCCAGCAGCTTAGGAGTTTCAAATGGCTACACCTTC
TRBJ1-4 | once | - | TRBV19 | CASRTATNEKLFF | TGTGCCAGCCGCACGGCAACTAATGAAAAACTGTTTTTT
TRBJ2-5 | - | TRBD1 | TRBV5-1 | CASSRGGTGDGETQYF | TGCGCCAGCAGCCGAGGTGGGACAGGGGATGGAGAGACCCAGTACTTC
TRBJ1-1 | few | - | TRBV3-1/TRBV3-2 | CASRDLSTGKNTEAFF | TGTGCCAGCAGGGATCTAAGTACAGGAAAGAACACTGAAGCTTTCTTT
TRBJ2-7 | - | TRBD2 | TRBV10-2 | CASSELAGGQTYEQYF | TGCGCCAGCAGTGAACTAGCGGGAGGACAAACCTACGAGCAGTACTTC
TRBJ2-3 | once | - | TRBV24-1 | CATSDFSAKSTDTQYF | TGTGCCACCAGTGATTTCAGCGCTAAGAGCACAGATACGCAGTATTTT
TRBJ2-2 | - | TRBD2 | TRBV2 | CASSLDSGVGELFF | TGTGCCAGCAGCCTCGATAGCGGGGTCGGGGAGCTGTTTTTT
TRBJ1-3 | - | TRBD1 | TRBV11-2 | CASRGNRGRWAGNTIYF | TGTGCCAGCAGAGGGAACAGGGGGCGATGGGCTGGAAACACCATATATTTT
TRBJ2-3 | few | - | TRBV12-5 | CASELNTDTQYF | TGTGCTAGTGAACTAAACACAGATACGCAGTATTTT
TRBJ2-7 | - | TRBD2 | TRBV5-1 | CASSLEGLASYEQYF | TGCGCCAGCAGCTTGGAGGGACTAGCCTCCTACGAGCAGTACTTC
TRBJ2-7 | - | - | TRBV29-1 | CSGGLAYEQYF | TGCAGCGGGGGACTTGCCTACGAGCAGTACTTC
TRBJ2-1 | - | - | TRBV30 | CAWSPTSYEQFF | TGTGCCTGGAGCCCCACCAGTTATGAGCAGTTCTTC
TRBJ1-5 | - | TRBD1 | TRBV6-2/TRBV6-3 | CASSRQGDSNQPQHF | TGTGCCAGCAGCAGACAGGGAGATAGCAATCAGCCCCAGCATTTT
TRBJ2-3 | - | TRBD2 | TRBV9 | CASSPRLATDTQYF | TGTGCCAGCAGCCCCCGACTAGCTACAGATACGCAGTATTTT
TRBJ1-2 | - | - | TRBV30 | CAWSTTGSVGYTF | TGTGCCTGGAGTACCACAGGGTCGGTCGGCTACACCTTC
TRBJ1-4 | - | TRBD1 | TRBV7-2 | CASSYVQGGLVELFF | TGTGCCAGCAGCTACGTCCAGGGGGGTTTGGTAGAACTGTTTTTT
TRBJ2-2 | - | - | TRBV20-1 | CSARAYGELFF | TGCAGTGCTAGAGCCTACGGGGAGCTGTTTTTT
TRBJ1-4 | - | - | TRBV15 | CATSSQMTTTNEKLFF | TGTGCCACCAGCAGTCAAATGACAACAACTAATGAAAAACTGTTTTTT
TRBJ1-1 | - | TRBD1 | TRBV7-9 | CASRSRQGDANTEAFF | TGTGCCAGCCGGTCCCGACAGGGTGACGCGAACACTGAAGCTTTCTTT
TRBJ2-5 | - | TRBD1 | TRBV24-1 | CATSDAGTGGAETQYF | TGTGCCACCAGTGATGCCGGGACAGGGGGGGCAGAGACCCAGTACTTC
TRBJ2-3 | - | - | TRBV13 | CASSAGLGPLRDTQYF | TGTGCCAGCAGCGCGGGACTGGGTCCCCTTAGAGATACGCAGTATTTT
TRBJ1-6 | - | TRBD1 | TRBV3-1/TRBV3-2 | CASSQENSQGGSSPLHF | TGTGCCAGCAGCCAGGAAAATAGCCAGGGGGGATCTTCACCCCTCCACTTT
TRBJ1-1 | - | TRBD1 | TRBV5-8 | CASRFRGNTNTEAFF | TGTGCCAGCAGATTCAGGGGGAACACGAACACTGAAGCTTTCTTT
TRBJ2-1 | - | TRBD2 | TRBV7-3 | CASSYDSGSYNEQFF | TGTGCCAGCAGTTACGATAGCGGGAGTTACAATGAGCAGTTCTTC
TRBJ1-2 | - | - | TRBV28 | CASSLPANYGYTF | TGTGCCAGCAGTTTGCCCGCGAACTATGGCTACACCTTC
TRBJ2-2 | - | - | TRBV7-9 | CASSLQGTNTGELFF | TGTGCCAGCAGCCTTCAGGGAACAAACACCGGGGAGCTGTTTTTT
TRBJ2-3 | few | - | TRBV4-2 | CASSRIASTSTDTQYF | TGTGCCAGCAGCCGGATAGCGAGTACAAGCACAGATACGCAGTATTTT
TRBJ1-3 | - | - | TRBV10-1 | CASSGLGSGNTIYF | TGCGCCAGCAGTGGACTAGGCTCTGGAAACACCATATATTTT
TRBJ1-4 | - | - | TRBV6-5 | CASSDNGGAGEKLFF | TGTGCCAGCTCCGATAACGGGGGGGCGGGTGAAAAACTGTTTTTT
TRBJ2-5 | - | - | TRBV3-1/TRBV3-2 | CASSSTGRETQYF | TGTGCCAGCAGCTCTACAGGGCGGGAGACCCAGTACTTC
TRBJ2-1 | few | TRBD2 | TRBV5-1 | CASSLVLAGTYNEQFF | TGCGCCAGCAGCTTGGTGCTAGCGGGGACCTACAATGAGCAGTTCTTC
TRBJ1-4 | - | - | TRBV27 | CASSSQGATNEKLFF | TGTGCCAGCAGTTCTCAGGGTGCAACTAATGAAAAACTGTTTTTT
TRBJ2-7 | - | TRBD1 | TRBV2 | CASNPPSGQGSHQYF | TGTGCCAGCAACCCCCCTTCGGGACAGGGGTCTCATCAGTACTTC
TRBJ2-5 | - | TRBD2 | TRBV5-4 | CASSPSPTGGETQYF | TGTGCCAGCAGCCCTTCCCCTACGGGAGGAGAGACCCAGTACTTC
TRBJ1-3 | - | TRBD1 | TRBV29-1 | CSVGDRGPSGNTIYF | TGCAGCGTTGGGGACAGGGGGCCCTCTGGAAACACCATATATTTT
TRBJ2-5 | - | TRBD2 | TRBV4-2 | CASSQDSPSGGSSQTQYF | TGTGCCAGCAGCCAAGATAGCCCTAGCGGGGGCTCCAGTCAGACCCAGTACTTC
TRBJ2-7 | few | - | TRBV6-1 | CASSETRTVPSYEQYF | TGTGCCAGCAGTGAAACTCGGACAGTACCGTCCTACGAGCAGTACTTC
TRBJ1-3 | - | - | TRBV3-1/TRBV3-2 | CASSHRRAGNTIYF | TGTGCCAGCAGCCACCGCAGGGCTGGAAACACCATATATTTT
TRBJ2-7 | - | TRBD2 | TRBV7-2 | CASSLVAGGPYEQYF | TGTGCCAGCAGCTTAGTGGCGGGAGGGCCCTACGAGCAGTACTTC
TRBJ2-7 | few | - | TRBV4-2 | CASSRQISYEQYF | TGTGCCAGCAGCCGACAGATCTCCTACGAGCAGTACTTC
TRBJ1-5 | - | - | TRBV19 | CASSIRGQPQHF | TGTGCCAGTAGTATACGGGGTCAGCCCCAGCATTTT
TRBJ2-7 | once | TRBD1 | TRBV19 | CASSPRTGDPYEQYF | TGTGCCAGTAGTCCCCGGACAGGGGACCCCTACGAGCAGTACTTC
TRBJ2-1 | - | TRBD2 | TRBV27 | CASSSRGSPSYNEQFF | TGTGCCAGCAGTTCTCGCGGGAGCCCCTCCTACAATGAGCAGTTCTTC
TRBJ1-1 | - | TRBD1 | TRBV30 | CAWRQGLRRTEAFF | TGTGCCTGGAGACAGGGGCTTAGGCGGACTGAAGCTTTCTTT
TRBJ2-5 | - | TRBD1 | TRBV6-6 | CATGSGGLETQYF | TGTGCCACGGGCTCAGGGGGCCTGGAGACCCAGTACTTC
TRBJ2-1 | - | - | TRBV2 | CASRPGRTNNEQFF | TGTGCCAGCAGACCCGGGAGAACCAACAATGAGCAGTTCTTC
TRBJ1-2 | - | - | TRBV2 | CASSEYGIGQAGGGYTF | TGTGCCAGCAGTGAATATGGAATCGGGCAGGCCGGGGGTGGCTACACCTTC
TRBJ2-7 | - | - | TRBV19 | CASSMAQGEPYEQYF | TGTGCCAGTAGTATGGCCCAAGGGGAACCCTACGAGCAGTACTTC